This T cell receptor (beta chain) was recovered during a study of blood T cell repertoires in COVID-19. Whole-study context: Acute and convalescent COVID-19 specimens originated in the United States, Italy and Spain. Sources were T cells, B-cell-depleted T cells, or PBMCs; the material itself was cDNA or gDNA.

In the original workflow: Reference gene primer amplification in the assay estimated nucleated cell counts. Assay used: immunoSEQ multiplex PCR; TCRdb lists only in-frame clones, some missing. That table is the source of V, J and clone size, and D and trimming were worked out from the DNA. In the table there are roughly 75,000 clones, around 88% of which are singletons. This CDR3 comprises 15 residues. V was cut by 5 bases and J by 2 bases, with 15 bases left in between. The germline gives CDR1 MNHEY, CDR2 SVGAGI. Seattle patients were enrolled during active infection and followed longitudinally. Sequences were obtained from peripheral blood. The rearrangement joins TRBV6-5 to TRBJ2-5, with TRBD1 as a possible D gene (5 bases). This receptor was obtained from a man aged 80 or over with COVID-19, enrolled during active disease. DNA for the CDR3: TGTGCCAGCAGTCGCAGGGTACAGGTACAAGAGACCCAGTACTTC. Protein product: CASSRRVQVQETQYF.